These T cell receptor beta chains were read from a single sample in a study of shared clonotypes between healthy human individuals. Profiled with immunoSEQ multiplex PCR; TCRdb holds only in-frame clones, not every one. The sample records some 530,000 clones, 81% being singletons. Sequenced: PBMCs. These receptor sequences come from a woman in her forties in good health. Some clones in this sample may be carry-over from other donors' samples. Both conserved end residues are part of each CDR3. A D gene is named only where the DNA matches it firmly. Size values are once, few and many counts, or a class for expanded clones, and some rows have none.

v_gene	j_gene	len	d_gene	abundance	CDR3nt	CDR3aa
TRBV9	TRBJ1-1	16	NA	NA	TGTGCCAGCAGCGTAGCGCCACAGGGAATAAACACTGAAGCTTTCTTT	CASSVAPQGINTEAFF
TRBV25-1	TRBJ2-7	15	TRBD1	once	TGTGCCAGCAGTGGAGGGGACAGGGGGAGGTGGGAGCAGTACTTC	CASSGGDRGRWEQYF
TRBV7-9	TRBJ1-2	14	NA	few	TGTGCCAGCAGCTTAGGTGGCCCTAACTATGGCTACACCTTC	CASSLGGPNYGYTF
TRBV21-1	TRBJ2-2	15	NA	NA	TGTGCCAGCAGCAAAGGGGTGGCTATCCCCGGGGAGCTGTTTTTT	CASSKGVAIPGELFF
TRBV6-4	TRBJ2-3	15	NA	NA	TGTGCCAGCAGTGACGGGGGCAGCCCCACAGATACGCAGTATTTT	CASSDGGSPTDTQYF
TRBV28	TRBJ2-4	14	TRBD2	NA	TGTGCCAGCAGTTCACTAGCGGGAGAAAACATTCAGTACTTC	CASSSLAGENIQYF
TRBV6-4	TRBJ2-7	14	TRBD1	NA	TGTGCCAGCAGGGCGGACAGGCCCCCCTACGAGCAGTACTTC	CASRADRPPYEQYF
TRBV7-2	TRBJ2-1	14	TRBD2	NA	TGTGCCAGCAGCTTAGCGGCTAGCGGGAGGGATCCGTTCTTC	CASSLAASGRDPFF
TRBV18	TRBJ1-5	11	NA	once	TGTGCCAGCTCACCATTTCAGCCCCAGCATTTT	CASSPFQPQHF
TRBV5-1	TRBJ2-3	16	NA	NA	TGCGCCAGCAGCTTGGGAGTCGGGGGCTCCACAGATACGCAGTATTTT	CASSLGVGGSTDTQYF
TRBV7-8	TRBJ2-7	15	NA	NA	TGTGCCAGCAGCCCGCCCTTCAGGTTCGGCTACGAGCAGTACTTC	CASSPPFRFGYEQYF
TRBV2	TRBJ1-2	15	NA	NA	TGTGCCAGCAGTGAAGCAAGCAGGGACTGGAGTGGCTACACCTTC	CASSEASRDWSGYTF
TRBV11-3	TRBJ2-2	19	TRBD1	NA	TGTGCCAGCAGCCTGGGCTCTGGGACAGGGGGCGTCGGTGGCGGGGAGCTGTTTTTT	CASSLGSGTGGVGGGELFF
TRBV5-6	TRBJ2-7	15	NA	NA	TGTGCCAGCAGCTCCCGTGCTAAGGCCTCCTACGAGCAGTACTTC	CASSSRAKASYEQYF
TRBV18	TRBJ2-7	15	NA	many	TGTGCCAGCTCACCATGGATTCCTAGCGCCAACGAGCAGTACTTC	CASSPWIPSANEQYF
TRBV7-9	TRBJ2-7	14	NA	NA	TGTGCCAGCAGCTTAGTTGGTGTCGCCTACGAGCAGTACTTC	CASSLVGVAYEQYF
TRBV5-6	TRBJ2-7	14	NA	NA	TGTGCCAGCAGCTTGGGCGCGGGACGGGGCGAGCAGTACTTC	CASSLGAGRGEQYF
TRBV28	TRBJ2-7	13	TRBD1	NA	TGTGCCAGCAGTTTAAGACAGGGTTACGAGCAGTACTTC	CASSLRQGYEQYF
TRBV19	TRBJ2-5	11	NA	NA	TGTGCCAGTAGTCCTGGAGAGACCCAGTACTTC	CASSPGETQYF
TRBV6-1	TRBJ1-2	13	NA	NA	TGTGCCAGCAGTGACGACACAAACTATGGCTACACCTTC	CASSDDTNYGYTF
TRBV25-1	TRBJ1-2	17	NA	many	TGTGCCAGCAGTGAAGAGCCAGGGGCCGATTCTGGCTATGGCTACACCTTC	CASSEEPGADSGYGYTF
TRBV5-1	TRBJ2-5	14	TRBD1	NA	TGCGCCAGCAGCATTGGGACAGGGGGGGAGACCCAGTACTTC	CASSIGTGGETQYF
TRBV19	TRBJ2-6	15	NA	NA	TGTGCCAGTAGTATACGGGGGCGTGGGGCCAACGTCCTGACTTTC	CASSIRGRGANVLTF
TRBV27	TRBJ2-2	14	NA	once	TGTGCCAGCAGTTTAGGAGGGGCGGGCGGGGAGCTGTTTTTT	CASSLGGAGGELFF
TRBV30	TRBJ1-1	15	NA	NA	TGTGCCTGGAGTCTCTATCCCAGGGAGGGCACTGAAGCTTTCTTT	CAWSLYPREGTEAFF
TRBV20-1	TRBJ1-2	8	NA	once	TGCAGCGGTGGACGGTACACCTTC	CSGGRYTF
TRBV15	TRBJ2-7	13	NA	NA	TGTGCCACCAGACCCTCCGGGGTCTACGAGCAGTACTTC	CATRPSGVYEQYF
TRBV30	TRBJ2-1	17	TRBD2	NA	TGTGCCTGGAGTCGCACCCACCTAGCGGGATATAGCGATGAGCAGTTCTTC	CAWSRTHLAGYSDEQFF
TRBV6-1	TRBJ1-5	13	TRBD1	NA	TGTGCCAGCAGTGGGACAGGGGATCAGCCCCAGCATTTT	CASSGTGDQPQHF
TRBV7-6	TRBJ2-1	13	NA	NA	TGTGCCAGCAGCTCGGGCTCAGCGCGGGAGCAGTTCTTC	CASSSGSAREQFF
TRBV28	TRBJ2-5	15	NA	NA	TGTGCCAGCAGTAAATCGGCGGGGGCTTGGGAGACCCAGTACTTC	CASSKSAGAWETQYF
TRBV5-4	TRBJ2-5	14	NA	NA	TGTGCCAGCAGCTTGGGACAGCCCCAAGAGACCCAGTACTTC	CASSLGQPQETQYF
TRBV4-2	TRBJ1-5	13	NA	once	TGTGCCAGCAGCCAAGATCTCAATCAGCCCCAGCATTTT	CASSQDLNQPQHF
TRBV7-9	TRBJ1-4	17	NA	NA	TGTGCCAGCAGCTCACAACTCGGGAGAGGGGGTAATGAAAAACTGTTTTTT	CASSSQLGRGGNEKLFF
TRBV19	TRBJ2-3	14	NA	NA	TGTGCCAGTAGCGAGGGTCCTAGCACAGATACGCAGTATTTT	CASSEGPSTDTQYF
TRBV18	TRBJ2-7	17	NA	NA	TGTGCCAGCTCACCAGTTCGGACTACTCGCCCGGGTTACGAGCAGTACTTC	CASSPVRTTRPGYEQYF
TRBV5-1	TRBJ2-2	23	TRBD2	NA	TGCGCCAGCAGCTTGGCAGCAGCCGTGGGACTAGGCCACAGTCCTGCGAACACCGGGGAGCTGTTTTTT	CASSLAAAVGLGHSPANTGELFF
TRBV30	TRBJ2-3	17	TRBD1	NA	TGTGCCTGGAATATCCCCCACGGGACAGGGGTTACAGATACGCAGTATTTT	CAWNIPHGTGVTDTQYF
TRBV28	TRBJ2-7	11	NA	NA	TGTGCCAGCAGCCGCTCCTACGAGCAGTACTTC	CASSRSYEQYF
TRBV19	TRBJ2-7	13	TRBD1	NA	TGTGCCAGCAGTAGGGACAGTTCCTACGAGCAGTACTTC	CASSRDSSYEQYF
TRBV28	TRBJ1-2	14	NA	NA	TGTGCCACCAACCAAGTGGGCCGGACCTATGGCTACACCTTC	CATNQVGRTYGYTF
TRBV9	TRBJ2-7	14	TRBD2	NA	TGTGCCGGCCCCGGGACTAGCGGCTCCTACGAGCAGTACTTC	CAGPGTSGSYEQYF
TRBV4-2	TRBJ2-7	16	TRBD1	NA	TGTGCCAGCAGCCCGAGGGGGACAGGGGGCGGGTACGAGCAGTACTTC	CASSPRGTGGGYEQYF
TRBV15	TRBJ1-5	15	NA	few	TGTGCCACCAGCTTCGGGTCTGCAGGGCATCAGCCCCAGCATTTT	CATSFGSAGHQPQHF
TRBV7-9	TRBJ1-2	13	NA	NA	TGTGCCAGCAGCTTAGCCGGGGGCTATGGCTACACCTTC	CASSLAGGYGYTF
TRBV7-8	TRBJ1-1	15	NA	NA	TGTGCCAGCAGTTTAGCGGACTCCCTACCCCCTGAAGCTTTCTTT	CASSLADSLPPEAFF
TRBV11-1	TRBJ1-4	13	NA	NA	TGTGCCAGCAGCTTCAACAGGGTTGAAAAACTGTTTTTT	CASSFNRVEKLFF
TRBV2	TRBJ2-1	12	NA	NA	TGTGCCAGCAGTAAGACTGTCAATGAGCAGTTCTTC	CASSKTVNEQFF
TRBV7-7	TRBJ2-5	15	TRBD1	NA	TGTGCTAGCAGCCCGACCCCGACAGGGGCCGCCACCCAGTACTTC	CASSPTPTGAATQYF